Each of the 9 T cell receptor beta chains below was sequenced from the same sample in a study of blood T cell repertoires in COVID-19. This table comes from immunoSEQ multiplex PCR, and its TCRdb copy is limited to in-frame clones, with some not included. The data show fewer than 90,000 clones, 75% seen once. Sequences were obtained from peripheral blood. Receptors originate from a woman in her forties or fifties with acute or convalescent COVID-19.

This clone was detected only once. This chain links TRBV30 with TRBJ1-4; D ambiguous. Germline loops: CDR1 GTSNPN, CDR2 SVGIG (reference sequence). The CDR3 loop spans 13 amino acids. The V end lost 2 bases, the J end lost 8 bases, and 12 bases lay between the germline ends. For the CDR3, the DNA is TGTGCCTGGAGTCGAGGGAAGGGAGAAAAACTGTTTTTT. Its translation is CAWSRGKGEKLFF.

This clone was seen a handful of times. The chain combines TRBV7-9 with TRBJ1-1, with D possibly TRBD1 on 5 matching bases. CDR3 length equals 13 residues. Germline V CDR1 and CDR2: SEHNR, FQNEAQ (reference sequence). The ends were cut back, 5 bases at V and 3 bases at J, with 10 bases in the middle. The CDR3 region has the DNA TGTGCCAGCAGCCTAGGGGCCTACACTGAAGCTTTCTTT. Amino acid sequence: CASSLGAYTEAFF.

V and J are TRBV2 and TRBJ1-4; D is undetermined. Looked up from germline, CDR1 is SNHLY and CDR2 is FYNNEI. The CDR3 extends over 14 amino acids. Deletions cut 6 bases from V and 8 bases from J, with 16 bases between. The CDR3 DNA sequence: TGTGCCAGCAGCCGAGGATCCACGGGAGAAAAACTGTTTTTT. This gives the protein CASSRGSTGEKLFF.

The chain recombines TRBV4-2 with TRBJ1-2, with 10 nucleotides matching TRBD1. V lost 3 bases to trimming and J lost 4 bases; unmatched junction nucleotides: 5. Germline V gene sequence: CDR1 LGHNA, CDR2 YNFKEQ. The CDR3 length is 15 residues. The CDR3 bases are TGTGCCAGCAGCCAGCCGACAGGGGGCGGCTATGGCTACACCTTC. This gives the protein CASSQPTGGGYGYTF.

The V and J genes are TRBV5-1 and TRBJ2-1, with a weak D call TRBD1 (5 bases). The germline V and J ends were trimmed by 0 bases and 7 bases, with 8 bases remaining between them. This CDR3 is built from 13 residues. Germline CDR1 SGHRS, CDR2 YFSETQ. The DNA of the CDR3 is TGCGCCAGCAGCTTGGGGACAAGTAATGAGCAGTTCTTC. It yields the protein CASSLGTSNEQFF.

The CDR3 loop reads CASTRGSYGYTF. CDR3 in DNA: TGTGCCAGCACCAGGGGCTCCTATGGCTACACCTTC. The rearrangement uses TRBV2 and TRBJ1-2; a possible D gene is TRBD1 (6 bases). Trimming removed 7 bases at V and 4 bases at J, with 10 bases between. The CDR3 extends over 12 amino acids. Germline CDR1 reads SNHLY; CDR2 reads FYNNEI.

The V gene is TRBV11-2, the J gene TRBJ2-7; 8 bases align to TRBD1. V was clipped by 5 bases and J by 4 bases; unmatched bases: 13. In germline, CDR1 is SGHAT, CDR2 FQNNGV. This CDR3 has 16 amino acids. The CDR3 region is CASSRLQGQAEYEQYF. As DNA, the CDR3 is TGTGCCAGCAGCCGTTTGCAGGGACAGGCTGAATACGAGCAGTACTTC.

The CDR3 DNA follows: TGTGCCAGCAGAAACGTCCCGGGACAGGGCTCTATGGACACCGGGGAGCTGTTTTTT. This codes for CASRNVPGQGSMDTGELFF. V gene TRBV2 combines with J gene TRBJ2-2; 9 positions match TRBD1. CDR3 length: 19 amino acids. After removal of 6 bases from V and 3 bases from J, the junction contained 17 bases not matched to a gene. From germline, CDR1 is SNHLY and CDR2 FYNNEI.

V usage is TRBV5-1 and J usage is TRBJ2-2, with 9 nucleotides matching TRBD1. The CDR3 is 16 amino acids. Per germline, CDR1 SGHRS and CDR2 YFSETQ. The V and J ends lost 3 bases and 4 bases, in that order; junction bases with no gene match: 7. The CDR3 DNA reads TGCGCCAGCAGCTGGACACAGGGGGCGAGCACCGGGGAGCTGTTTTTT. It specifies CASSWTQGASTGELFF.